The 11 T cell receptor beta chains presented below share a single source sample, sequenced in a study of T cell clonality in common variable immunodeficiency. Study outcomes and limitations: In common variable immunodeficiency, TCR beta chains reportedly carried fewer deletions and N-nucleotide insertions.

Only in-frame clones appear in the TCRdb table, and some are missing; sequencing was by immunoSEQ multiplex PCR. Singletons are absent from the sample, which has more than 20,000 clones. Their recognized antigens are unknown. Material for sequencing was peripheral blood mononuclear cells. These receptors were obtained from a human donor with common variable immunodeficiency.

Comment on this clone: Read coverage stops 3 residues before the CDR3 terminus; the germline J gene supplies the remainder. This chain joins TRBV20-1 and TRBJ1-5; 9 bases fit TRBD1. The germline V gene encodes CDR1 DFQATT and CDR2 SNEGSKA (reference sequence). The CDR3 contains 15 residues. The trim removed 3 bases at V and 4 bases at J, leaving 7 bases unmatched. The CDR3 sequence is CSASLPGQGNQPQHF. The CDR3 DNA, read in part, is TGCAGTGCTAGTCTCCCGGGACAGGGTAATCAGCCC.

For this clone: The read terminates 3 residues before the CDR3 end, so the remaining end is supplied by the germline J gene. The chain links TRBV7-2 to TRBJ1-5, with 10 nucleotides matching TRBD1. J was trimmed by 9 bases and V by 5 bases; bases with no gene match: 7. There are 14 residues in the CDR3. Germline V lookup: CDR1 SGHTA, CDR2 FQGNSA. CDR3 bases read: TGTGCCAGCAGCCCGACAGGGGGCGATACGCCC. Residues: CASSPTGGDTP. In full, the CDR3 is CASSPTGGDTPQHF.

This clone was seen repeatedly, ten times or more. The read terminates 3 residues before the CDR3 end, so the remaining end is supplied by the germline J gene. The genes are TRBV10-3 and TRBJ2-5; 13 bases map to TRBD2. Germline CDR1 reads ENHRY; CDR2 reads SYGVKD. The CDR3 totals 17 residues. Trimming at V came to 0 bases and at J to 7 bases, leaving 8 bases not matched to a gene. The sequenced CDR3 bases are TGTGCCATCAGTGAGTCATCAGGACTAGCGGGAGTTGGGACC. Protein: CAISESSGLAGVGT. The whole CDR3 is CAISESSGLAGVGTQYF.

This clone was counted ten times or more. The covered CDR3 bases are TGTGCCAGCAGCCCGACAGGGAACTCCTACGAG. Translation gives CASSPTGNSYE. The complete CDR3 protein is CASSPTGNSYEQYF. The J gene is TRBJ2-7, the V gene TRBV7-2, with TRBD1 matching 7 bases. The sequence runs out 3 residues before the end of the CDR3; the remainder is reconstructed from the germline J gene. V dropped 5 bases and J dropped 0; count of bases not matched to a gene: 4. Germline CDR1 SGHTA, CDR2 FQGNSA. This CDR3 has 14 amino acids.

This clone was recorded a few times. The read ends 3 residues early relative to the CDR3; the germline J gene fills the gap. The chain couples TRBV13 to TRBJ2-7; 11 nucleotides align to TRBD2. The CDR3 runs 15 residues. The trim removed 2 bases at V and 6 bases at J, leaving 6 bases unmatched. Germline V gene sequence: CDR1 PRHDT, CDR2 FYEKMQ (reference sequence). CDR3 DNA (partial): TGTGCCAGCAGCTTAAGACTAGCGGGGACTGGCGAG. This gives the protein CASSLRLAGTGE. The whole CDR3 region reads CASSLRLAGTGEQYF. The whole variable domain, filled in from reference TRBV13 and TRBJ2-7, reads AAGVIQSPRHLIKEKRETATLKCYPIPRHDTVYWYQQGPGQDPQFLISFYEKMQSDKGSIPDRFSAQQFSDYHSELNMSSLELGDSALYFCASSLRLAGTGEQYFGPGTRLTVT.

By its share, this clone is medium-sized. The CDR3 protein is CSVRTGFTEAFF. The sequenced part of the CDR3 DNA is TGCAGCGTTCGAACGGGTTTCACTGAA. The gene calls are TRBV29-1 and TRBJ1-1, with no clear D. Sequencing ends 3 residues short of the CDR3 end; the germline J gene provides the rest. The V end was cut by 5 bases, the J end by 4 bases, with 11 bases between. The CDR3 is made up of 12 amino acids. Germline V lookup: CDR1 SQVTM, CDR2 ANQGSEA.

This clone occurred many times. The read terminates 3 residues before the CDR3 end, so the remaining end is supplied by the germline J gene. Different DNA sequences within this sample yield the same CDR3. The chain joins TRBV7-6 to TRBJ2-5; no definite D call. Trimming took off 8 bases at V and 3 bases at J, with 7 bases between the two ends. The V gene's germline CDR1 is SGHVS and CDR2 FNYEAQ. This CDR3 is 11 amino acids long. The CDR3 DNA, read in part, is TGTGCCAGCTCACAAGAAGAGACC. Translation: CASSQEET. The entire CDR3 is CASSQEETQYF. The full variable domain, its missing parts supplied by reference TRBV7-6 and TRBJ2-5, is GAGVSQSPRYKVTKRGQDVALRCDPISGHVSLYWYRQALGQGPEFLTYFNYEAQQDKSGLPNDRFSAERPEGSISTLTIQRTEQRDSAMYRCASSQEETQYFGPGTRLLVL.

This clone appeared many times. The CDR3 here is CSVVGTSNYEQYF. The CDR3 bases that were read are TGCAGCGTTGTCGGGACTTCAAACTACGAG. This chain joins TRBV29-1 and TRBJ2-7; D might be TRBD2 (6 bases). The observed sequence ends 3 residues before the CDR3 terminus, with the missing tail filled in from the germline J gene. The CDR3 contains 13 residues. V was cut by 4 bases and J by 3 bases, with 13 bases left in between. Germline V gene lookup returns CDR1 SQVTM and CDR2 ANQGSEA.

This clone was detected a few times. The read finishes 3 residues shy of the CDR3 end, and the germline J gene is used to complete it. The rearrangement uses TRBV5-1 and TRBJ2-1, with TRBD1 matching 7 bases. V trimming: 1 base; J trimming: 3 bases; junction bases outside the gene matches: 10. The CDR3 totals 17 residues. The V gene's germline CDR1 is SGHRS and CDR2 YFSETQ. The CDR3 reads CASSLPSGTVDYNEQFF. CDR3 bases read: TGCGCCAGCAGCTTGCCCTCCGGGACAGTAGACTACAATGAG. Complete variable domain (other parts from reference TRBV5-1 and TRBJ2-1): KAGVTQTPRYLIKTRGQQVTLSCSPISGHRSVSWYQQTPGQGLQFLFEYFSETQRNKGNFPGRFSGRQFSNSRSEMNVSTLELGDSALYLCASSLPSGTVDYNEQFFGPGTRLTVL.

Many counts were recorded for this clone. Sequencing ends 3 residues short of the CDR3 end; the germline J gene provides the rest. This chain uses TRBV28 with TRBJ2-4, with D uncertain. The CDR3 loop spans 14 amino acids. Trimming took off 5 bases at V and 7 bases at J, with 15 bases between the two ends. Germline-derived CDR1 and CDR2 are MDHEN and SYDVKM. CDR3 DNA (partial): TGTGCCAGCAGTCCCACCGTGAGGCCGAACATT. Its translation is CASSPTVRPNI. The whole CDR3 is CASSPTVRPNIQYF.

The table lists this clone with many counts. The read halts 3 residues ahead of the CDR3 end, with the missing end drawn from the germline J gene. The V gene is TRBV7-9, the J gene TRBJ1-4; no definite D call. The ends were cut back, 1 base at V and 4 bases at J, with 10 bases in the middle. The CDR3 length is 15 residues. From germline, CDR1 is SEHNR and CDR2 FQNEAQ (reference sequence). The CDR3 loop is CASSLDTFYNEKLFF. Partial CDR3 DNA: TGTGCCAGCAGCTTAGATACATTTTATAATGAAAAA.